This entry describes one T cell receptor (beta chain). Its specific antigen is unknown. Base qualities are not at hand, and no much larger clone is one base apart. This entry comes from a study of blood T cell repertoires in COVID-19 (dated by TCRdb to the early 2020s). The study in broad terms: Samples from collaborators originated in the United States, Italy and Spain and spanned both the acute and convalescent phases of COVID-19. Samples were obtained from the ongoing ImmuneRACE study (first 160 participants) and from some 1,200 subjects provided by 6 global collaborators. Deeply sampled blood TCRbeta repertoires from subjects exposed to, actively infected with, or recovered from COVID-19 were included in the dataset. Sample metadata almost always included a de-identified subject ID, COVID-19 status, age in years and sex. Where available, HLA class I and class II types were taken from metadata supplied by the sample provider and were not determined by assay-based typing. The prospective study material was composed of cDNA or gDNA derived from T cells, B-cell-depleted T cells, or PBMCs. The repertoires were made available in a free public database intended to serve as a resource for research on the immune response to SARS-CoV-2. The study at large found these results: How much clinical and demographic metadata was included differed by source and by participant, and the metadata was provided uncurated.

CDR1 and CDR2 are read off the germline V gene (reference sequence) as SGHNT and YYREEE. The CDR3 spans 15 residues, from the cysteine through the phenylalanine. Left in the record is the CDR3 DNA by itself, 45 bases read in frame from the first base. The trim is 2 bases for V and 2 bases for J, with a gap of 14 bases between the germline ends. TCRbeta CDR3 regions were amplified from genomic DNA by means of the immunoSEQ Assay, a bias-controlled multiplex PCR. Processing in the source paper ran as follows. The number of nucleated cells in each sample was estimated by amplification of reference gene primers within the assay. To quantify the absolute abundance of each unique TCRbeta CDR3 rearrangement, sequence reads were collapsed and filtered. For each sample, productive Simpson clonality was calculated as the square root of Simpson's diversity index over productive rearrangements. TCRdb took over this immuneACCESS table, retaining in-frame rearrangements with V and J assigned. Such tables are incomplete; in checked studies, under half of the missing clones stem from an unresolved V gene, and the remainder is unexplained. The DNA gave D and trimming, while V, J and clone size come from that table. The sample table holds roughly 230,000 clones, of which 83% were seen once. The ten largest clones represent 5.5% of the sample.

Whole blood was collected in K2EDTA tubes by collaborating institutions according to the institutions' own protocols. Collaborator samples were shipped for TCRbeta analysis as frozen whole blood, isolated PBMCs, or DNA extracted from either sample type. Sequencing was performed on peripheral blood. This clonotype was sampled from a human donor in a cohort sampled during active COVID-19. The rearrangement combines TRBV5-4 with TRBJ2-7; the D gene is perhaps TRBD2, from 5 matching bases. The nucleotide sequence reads TGTGCCAGCAGCTTTGACGGGCGGGCTACCTACGAGCAGTACTTC. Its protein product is CASSFDGRATYEQYF.